The rows below give T cell receptor beta chains drawn from one sample of a study of blood T cell repertoires in COVID-19. The table came from immunoSEQ multiplex PCR; TCRdb's copy has only in-frame clones and leaves some out. This table has under 300,000 clones, about 90% appearing once. The sequencing input was peripheral blood. The source is a young man with COVID-19, enrolled during active disease. CDR3s include the opening cysteine and the closing phenylalanine or tryptophan. A D gene is named only where the DNA matches it firmly. A row's size may be missing; if present it is once, few, many or a size class.

NA | TRBJ1-3 | TRBV28 | NA | CASSFQRGGNTIYF | TGTGCCAGCAGTTTCCAAAGAGGTGGAAACACCATATATTTT
TRBD2 | TRBJ2-7 | TRBV14 | NA | CASSQGFNERGYEQYF | TGTGCCAGCAGCCAAGGGTTTAACGAGCGGGGGTACGAGCAGTACTTC
NA | TRBJ1-3 | TRBV3-1/TRBV3-2 | NA | CASSARSSGNTIYF | TGTGCCAGCTCAGCCCGGAGCTCTGGAAACACCATATATTTT
NA | TRBJ2-5 | TRBV18 | NA | CASSPQSRETQYF | TGTGCCAGCTCACCCCAGTCGAGGGAGACCCAGTACTTC
TRBD1 | TRBJ1-5 | TRBV19 | NA | CASRTGPRENSNQPQHF | TGTGCCTCCCGGACAGGGCCTAGGGAGAATAGCAATCAGCCCCAGCATTTT
NA | TRBJ2-1 | TRBV19 | NA | CASTPPLSYNEQFF | TGTGCCAGTACCCCCCCACTCTCTTACAATGAGCAGTTCTTC
NA | TRBJ1-2 | TRBV10-3 | NA | CAISDLEGNYGYTF | TGTGCCATCAGTGACCTCGAGGGAAACTATGGCTACACCTTC
NA | TRBJ1-1 | TRBV25-1 | NA | CASRSRQVEVAFF | TGTGCCAGCAGAAGTCGACAGGTGGAAGTGGCTTTCTTT
NA | TRBJ1-1 | TRBV27 | NA | CASSATMNTEAFF | TGTGCCAGCAGTGCGACAATGAACACTGAAGCTTTCTTT
NA | TRBJ1-4 | TRBV7-9 | NA | CASSLEAEAAEKLFF | TGTGCCAGCAGCTTAGAAGCAGAGGCAGCTGAAAAACTGTTTTTT
NA | TRBJ1-5 | TRBV6-6 | NA | CASSYEGSQPQHF | TGTGCCAGCAGTTACGAGGGAAGCCAGCCCCAGCATTTT
NA | TRBJ2-7 | TRBV6-5 | NA | CASSPSGQGSYEQYF | TGTGCCAGCAGTCCGTCAGGTCAGGGATCCTACGAGCAGTACTTC
TRBD1 | TRBJ2-5 | TRBV2 | NA | CASSEGGQGAKTQYF | TGTGCCAGCAGTGAAGGTGGACAGGGGGCGAAGACCCAGTACTTC
NA | TRBJ2-1 | TRBV19 | NA | CASSIWGNPSSYNEQFF | TGTGCCAGTAGTATTTGGGGCAACCCTAGCTCCTACAATGAGCAGTTCTTC
NA | TRBJ1-6 | TRBV19 | NA | CASSIDRGMVTSPLHF | TGTGCCAGTAGTATAGACAGGGGAATGGTGACTTCACCCCTCCACTTT
NA | TRBJ2-6 | TRBV21-1 | NA | CATSRGGSGANVLTF | TGTGCCACTTCAAGGGGTGGGTCTGGGGCCAACGTCCTGACTTTC
NA | TRBJ1-1 | TRBV6-1 | NA | CASSEPGMNTEAFF | TGTGCCAGCAGTGAACCGGGGATGAACACTGAAGCTTTCTTT
TRBD1 | TRBJ1-2 | TRBV7-2 | NA | CASRRQGVKTYYGYTF | TGTGCCAGCAGGAGACAGGGGGTCAAAACATACTATGGCTACACCTTC
TRBD1 | TRBJ2-1 | TRBV6-5 | NA | CASSPGQGLDEQFF | TGTGCCAGCTCCCCGGGACAGGGGTTGGATGAGCAGTTCTTC
NA | TRBJ2-2 | TRBV2 | NA | CASSLHRDTGELFF | TGTGCCAGCAGTCTCCACAGGGACACCGGGGAGCTGTTTTTT
NA | TRBJ2-5 | TRBV7-9 | once | CASSAPGDQETQYF | TGTGCCAGCAGCGCACCAGGGGACCAAGAGACCCAGTACTTC
TRBD1 | TRBJ1-6 | TRBV7-9 | NA | CASSLGTAGLNSPLHF | TGTGCCAGCAGCCTTGGGACAGCTGGACTAAATTCACCCCTCCACTTT
TRBD2 | TRBJ2-3 | TRBV9 | once | CASSLPSGGAGDTQYF | TGTGCCAGCAGCCTCCCTAGCGGGGGGGCCGGAGATACGCAGTATTTT
TRBD1 | TRBJ1-1 | TRBV6-5 | NA | CASTTGVGLNTEAFF | TGTGCCAGCACTACAGGGGTGGGATTGAACACTGAAGCTTTCTTT
NA | TRBJ2-5 | TRBV7-6 | NA | CASSLVVRAGETQYF | TGTGCCAGCAGCTTAGTCGTCAGGGCAGGAGAGACCCAGTACTTC
NA | TRBJ2-2 | TRBV6-5 | NA | CASRPLGGNTGELFF | TGTGCCAGCCGTCCACTCGGGGGAAACACCGGGGAGCTGTTTTTT
NA | TRBJ1-6 | TRBV18 | NA | CASSPLQADNSPLHF | TGTGCCAGCTCACCACTACAGGCCGATAATTCACCCCTCCACTTT